The 2 T cell receptor beta chains listed next were all sequenced from one sample in a study of T cell repertoires in cytomegalovirus infection (dated by TCRdb to between 2018 and 2021). Their recognized antigens are unknown. This sample's treatment or condition label indicates: in vitro stimulation with specific CMV peptide epitopes to enrich CMV-specific T cells. Instrument on record: Illumina HiSeq 1500. TCRdb redid the processing of the public reads, applying fastp at Q25 and MiXCR, and retained in-frame beta chains. Entries that share a CDR3 protein sequence are merged under the most common genes and DNA. The sample table records some 920,000 distinct CDR3 sequences; under 40% of these occur just once. The ten largest clonotypes hold 13% of the sample. Sequenced material: cultured CD8+ T cells from PBMCs, taken from culture after CMV antigen stimulation. The receptors derive from a human donor in good health (CMV status not recorded). Some clones in this sample may be carry-over from other donors' samples.

The V gene is TRBV3-1, the J gene TRBJ1-2, with D possibly matching TRBD1 (5 bases). Germline V lookup: CDR1 LGHDT, CDR2 YNNKEL (reference sequence). CDR3 size: 16 residues. Trimming stripped 0 bases from V and 2 bases from J, with 13 bases between. The CDR3 DNA reads as TGTGCCAGCAGCCAAGATCAGGACATACAGAACTATGGCTACACCTTC. This gives the protein CASSQDQDIQNYGYTF.

A note on this clonotype: This may be a read error: a much more frequent sequence differs by one nucleotide. The V and J genes are TRBV7-6 and TRBJ2-3; 8 bases agree with TRBD2. Germline CDR1 reads SGHVS; CDR2 reads FNYEAQ. The CDR3 runs 16 residues. The CDR3: CTSSFRAGDLADTQYF. The DNA of the CDR3 is TGTACTAGCAGCTTCCGAGCGGGGGATCTGGCAGATACGCAGTATTTT.